The clone carrying this T cell receptor beta chain was recorded many times. Its target is unknown. With 4 bases clipped from V and 7 bases from J, the junction kept 7 bases outside the gene matches. CDR3 length: 16 amino acids. Germline assignment: CDR1 SGHNT and CDR2 YENEEA. Using RNA template, CDR3s of TCR alpha and beta were amplified with iRepertoire arm-PCR. A single record per CDR3 protein comes from TCRdb applying MiXCR to the multiplex PCR reads. The repertoire has roughly 100,000 distinct CDR3 sequences, approximately 42% of them found once; the top ten carry less than 45%. The source of the sample is a study of glioma-infiltrating T cells. Overall study results and limits: Tissue-blood divergence was below expectation in non-neoplastic patients, above in gliomas.

The chain combines TRBV11-3 with TRBJ2-1, with 13 bases fitting TRBD2. The TCR sequence derives from a human donor with low-grade glioma or glioblastoma, undergoing nonglioma brain surgery, or in good health (not recorded which). Sequencing was performed on glioma tissue, nonneoplastic brain tissue, or PBMCs (not recorded which). CDR3 residues: CASSSELAGGPNEQFF. The CDR3 nucleotides read TGTGCCAGCAGCTCTGAACTAGCGGGAGGGCCGAATGAGCAGTTCTTC.